The 31 T cell receptor beta chains given below trace back to one sample, sequenced in a study of low-dose radiotherapy and immunotherapy resistance in tumors. Primers used for first-strand cDNA, a TRAV- and TRBV-specific set, covered both alpha and beta chains. Amplification, which lasted roughly 22 PCR cycles, used a constant-region primer and V-primer adapter to amplify TCRs. TCRdb recomputed calls from the reads with MiXCR, one row per CDR3 protein. The sample has roughly 90,000 distinct CDR3 sequences; less than 25% are singletons. Time point: after trial treatment. Sample treatment: LDRT plus nivolumab, ipilimumab, low-dose cyclophosphamide and aspirin (RACIN trial). The sequenced sample was PBMCs, obtained after low-dose radiotherapy plus immunotherapy. Source of these receptors: a female donor with ovarian cancer.

This clonotype was recorded at least ten times. The chain joins TRBV6-2 or TRBV6-3 to TRBJ1-1; unclear D gene. V lost 5 bases, J lost 6 bases, and 19 bases lay in between. The CDR3 consists of 15 residues. Germline V gene sequence: CDR1 MNHEY, CDR2 SVGEGT. The CDR3 coding sequence is TGTGCCAGCAGTCGCTCGACTAAATCCGGCGCTGAAGCTTTCTTT. Amino acids: CASSRSTKSGAEAFF.

This clonotype was detected many times. V gene TRBV5-1 combines with J gene TRBJ2-1, with 10 bases identical to TRBD2. CDR3 length: 16 residues. The ends lost 4 bases at V and 8 bases at J; junction bases unmatched: 12. Per the germline V gene, CDR1 is SGHRS and CDR2 is YFSETQ. CDR3 protein: CASSRASGGLGDEQFF. In DNA, the CDR3 is TGCGCCAGCAGCCGCGCTAGCGGGGGCCTCGGGGATGAGCAGTTCTTC.

The chain employs TRBV18 and TRBJ2-7; 9 positions match TRBD1. The CDR3 is made up of 14 amino acids. V was pared by 4 bases and J by 7 bases, with 8 bases of the junction left unmatched. Germline V lookup: CDR1 KGHSH, CDR2 LQKENI. CDR3 sequence: CASSLGQGLVEQYF. For the CDR3, the DNA is TGTGCCAGCTCACTCGGACAGGGGCTCGTTGAGCAGTACTTC.

At least ten counts were recorded for this clonotype. The gene calls are TRBV5-4 and TRBJ2-1, with D tentatively TRBD1 (6 bases). Germline V gene data show CDR1 as SGHNT and CDR2 as YYREEE (reference sequence). The CDR3 spans 15 residues. V shed 4 bases and J shed 2 bases, with 13 bases lying between them. The CDR3 loop is CASSPAGAAYNEQFF. The CDR3, as DNA: TGTGCCAGCAGCCCGGCAGGGGCGGCCTACAATGAGCAGTTCTTC.

This clonotype was detected ten times or more. The chain links TRBV30 to TRBJ2-5, with no clear D. Germline CDR1 reads GTSNPN; CDR2 reads SVGIG (reference sequence). Trimming removed 1 base at V and 0 bases at J, with 3 bases between. CDR3 length: 12 residues. CDR3 DNA sequence: TGTGCCTGGAGTGGCAACCAAGAGACCCAGTACTTC. Its protein is CAWSGNQETQYF.

J is TRBJ2-7 and V is TRBV12-3 or TRBV12-4; 8 bases are a match to TRBD1. This CDR3 comprises 13 residues. V lost 5 bases to trimming and J lost 7 bases; unmatched junction nucleotides: 7. CDR3 sequence (DNA): TGTGCCAGCAGTGGACAGGGAGCGGAGGAGCAGTACTTC. Its protein product is CASSGQGAEEQYF.

This chain links TRBV3-1 with TRBJ2-2; 8 nucleotides align to TRBD1. J was trimmed by 0 bases and V by 3 bases; bases with no gene match: 0. CDR1 and CDR2 from the germline V gene are LGHDT and YNNKEL (reference sequence). The length of the CDR3 is 15 residues. DNA of the CDR3: TGTGCCAGCAGCCAGACAGGGGCGAACACCGGGGAGCTGTTTTTT. It translates to CASSQTGANTGELFF.

The chain combines TRBV5-1 with TRBJ2-7, with 7 bases that match TRBD1. The CDR3 runs to 15 residues. Per the germline V gene, CDR1 is SGHRS and CDR2 is YFSETQ. The V gene end was trimmed by 0 bases and the J gene end by 2 bases; junction bases not matched to a gene: 5. The CDR3 here is CASSLGGTAAYEQYF. DNA of the CDR3: TGCGCCAGCAGCTTGGGGGGGACAGCGGCCTACGAGCAGTACTTC.

This clonotype was seen a few times. The rearrangement links TRBV7-9 to TRBJ2-3; TRBD2 matches at 10 bases. In germline, CDR1 is SEHNR, CDR2 FQNEAQ (reference sequence). The CDR3 is 16 amino acids. V dropped 6 bases and J dropped 1; count of bases not matched to a gene: 7. The CDR3: CASRFRTSGRTDTQYF. As DNA, the CDR3 is TGTGCCAGCAGGTTTCGGACTAGCGGTCGCACAGATACGCAGTATTTT.

This clonotype showed up many times. This chain joins TRBV19 and TRBJ2-7; 12 bases are a match to TRBD1. Germline-derived CDR1 and CDR2 are LNHDA and SQIVND (reference sequence). The CDR3 contains 16 residues. V lost 5 bases to trimming and J lost 4 bases; unmatched junction nucleotides: 9. CDR3 bases: TGTGCCAGTAGTCGTCCCGGGACAGGGGGCTTGTACGAGCAGTACTTC. It specifies CASSRPGTGGLYEQYF.

This chain uses TRBV28 with TRBJ2-7; 11 nucleotides line up with TRBD2. Germline trimming cut 4 bases from V and 3 bases from J; bases unmatched to any gene: 5. Germline CDR1 and CDR2: MDHEN and SYDVKM. The CDR3 covers 15 residues. The CDR3 DNA reads as TGTGCCAGCAGTTCAAGACTAGCGGGATTCTACGAGCAGTACTTC. Its translation is CASSSRLAGFYEQYF.

V is TRBV6-2 or TRBV6-3 and J is TRBJ1-1; weak D call: TRBD1 (5 bases). This CDR3 has 14 amino acids. Germline V CDR1 and CDR2: MNHEY, SVGEGT. The V end was cut by 6 bases, the J end by 3 bases, with 14 bases between. CDR3: CASSPRTSDTEAFF. In nucleotides, the CDR3 is TGTGCCAGCAGCCCCCGGACAAGTGACACTGAAGCTTTCTTT.

The chain joins TRBV5-1 to TRBJ1-3; possible D gene TRBD1, 6 bases. Trimming pared 1 base from V and 8 bases from J, leaving 13 bases between. The CDR3 spans 14 residues. Germline CDR1 reads SGHRS; CDR2 reads YFSETQ. DNA for the CDR3: TGCGCCAGCAGCTTGACAGCAAGGGGGGACACCATATATTTT. It codes for CASSLTARGDTIYF. Complete variable domain (other parts from reference TRBV5-1 and TRBJ1-3): KAGVTQTPRYLIKTRGQQVTLSCSPISGHRSVSWYQQTPGQGLQFLFEYFSETQRNKGNFPGRFSGRQFSNSRSEMNVSTLELGDSALYLCASSLTARGDTIYFGEGSWLTVV.

In its sample, this clonotype was seen many times. The chain joins TRBV27 to TRBJ2-1, with 10 bases matching TRBD2. Germline CDR1 is MNHEY and CDR2 is SMNVEV (reference sequence). The CDR3 loop spans 17 amino acids. The V gene end was trimmed by 6 bases and the J gene end by 1 base; junction bases not matched to a gene: 9. The CDR3 is CASRSKSSGRSYNEQFF. DNA of the CDR3: TGTGCCAGCAGAAGCAAGAGTAGCGGGAGGTCCTACAATGAGCAGTTCTTC.

This clonotype was counted many times. The chain joins TRBV2 to TRBJ1-5; D is perhaps TRBD1 (5 bases). In germline, CDR1 is SNHLY, CDR2 FYNNEI. This CDR3 contains 15 residues. Trimming removed 2 bases at V and 5 bases at J, with 13 bases between. The CDR3 DNA follows: TGTGCCAGCAGTGAATTAGGGGTGCAGGATCAGCCCCAGCATTTT. Amino acids: CASSELGVQDQPQHF.

This clonotype was picked up many times. The J gene is TRBJ1-5, the V gene TRBV7-2, with a tentative D call TRBD1 (6 bases). CDR3 length: 15 amino acids. Trimming shortened V by 1 base and J by 4 bases, and 11 bases separated the two germline ends. The germline gives CDR1 SGHTA, CDR2 FQGNSA. The CDR3 spells CASSLVGAVNQPQHF. As DNA, the CDR3 is TGTGCCAGCAGCTTAGTGGGGGCCGTGAATCAGCCCCAGCATTTT. The full variable domain, with the rest looked up from reference TRBV7-2 and TRBJ1-5, is GAGVSQSPSNKVTEKGKDVELRCDPISGHTALYWYRQSLGQGLEFLIYFQGNSAPDKSGLPSDRFSAERTGGSVSTLTIQRTQQEDSAVYLCASSLVGAVNQPQHFGDGTRLSIL.

This clonotype was seen repeatedly, ten times or more. The J gene is TRBJ2-2, the V gene TRBV2; D is possibly TRBD2 (5 bases). V was cut by 4 bases and J by 6 bases, with 12 bases left in between. CDR3 size: 14 residues. From germline, CDR1 is SNHLY and CDR2 FYNNEI. The CDR3 sequence: CASSAPGSAGELFF. CDR3 DNA: TGTGCCAGCAGTGCCCCTGGGAGCGCCGGGGAGCTGTTTTTT.

The table lists this clonotype with many counts. This chain uses TRBV28 with TRBJ2-7; 10 bases agree with TRBD2. This CDR3 has 20 amino acids. V trimming: 4 bases; J trimming: 1 base; junction bases outside the gene matches: 19. Germline values: CDR1 MDHEN, CDR2 SYDVKM. CDR3 amino acids: CASSWPQVPFLAGVSYEQYF. CDR3 bases: TGTGCCAGCAGTTGGCCCCAGGTCCCTTTCCTAGCGGGGGTATCCTACGAGCAGTACTTC.

The sample holds many counts of this clonotype. As DNA, the CDR3 is TGTGCCAGCAGCGCTTTCATCTCTGGGGCCAACGTCCTGACTTTC. Encoded protein: CASSAFISGANVLTF. This chain connects TRBV28 to TRBJ2-6; no reliable D call. Germline CDR1 and CDR2: MDHEN and SYDVKM. This CDR3 spans 15 amino acids. V lost 6 bases and J 0 bases, leaving 9 bases between the germline ends.

There are many counts of this clonotype. This chain uses TRBV30 with TRBJ2-3, with a possible D match to TRBD1 (7 bases). V was cut by 3 bases and J by 8 bases, with 15 bases left in between. From germline, CDR1 is GTSNPN and CDR2 SVGIG (reference sequence). CDR3 length: 13 amino acids. The DNA of the CDR3 is TGTGCCTGGAGCAGGGGGGATCTGGCTACGCAGTATTTT. It encodes CAWSRGDLATQYF. The full variable domain, its missing parts supplied by reference TRBV30 and TRBJ2-3, is SQTIHQWPATLVQPVGSPLSLECTVEGTSNPNLYWYRQAAGRGLQLLFYSVGIGQISSEVPQNLSASRPQDRQFILSSKKLLLSDSGFYLCAWSRGDLATQYFGPGTRLTVL.

At least ten counts were recorded for this clonotype. The V and J genes are TRBV4-2 and TRBJ2-4, with D perhaps matching TRBD2 (7 bases). From germline, CDR1 is LGHNA and CDR2 YNFKEQ. V gave up 0 bases and J gave up 5 bases, with 17 bases separating them. This CDR3 contains 17 residues. CDR3 in DNA: TGTGCCAGCAGCCAAGAGTTCTCTGGCGGGGGCCAAAACATTCAGTACTTC. Residues: CASSQEFSGGGQNIQYF.

The chain couples TRBV28 to TRBJ1-6; perhaps TRBD1 as D (5 bases). V was trimmed by 3 bases and J by 8 bases, leaving 11 bases between them. The CDR3 is made up of 14 amino acids. CDR1 and CDR2 from the germline V gene are MDHEN and SYDVKM. CDR3 residues: CASSLEGWDSPLHF. The CDR3 DNA follows: TGTGCCAGCAGTTTGGAGGGGTGGGATTCACCCCTCCACTTT. Together with reference TRBV28 and TRBJ1-6, the CDR3 gives the full variable domain: DVKVTQSSRYLVKRTGEKVFLECVQDMDHENMFWYRQDPGLGLRLIYFSYDVKMKEKGDIPEGYSVSREKKERFSLILESASTNQTSMYLCASSLEGWDSPLHFGNGTRLTVT.

This clonotype showed up many times. V and J are TRBV7-8 and TRBJ2-1, with a weak D call TRBD2 (6 bases). The CDR3 spans 15 residues. Trimming removed 2 bases at V and 3 bases at J, with 11 bases between. Germline CDR1 reads SGHVS; CDR2 reads FQNEAQ. The DNA for the CDR3 is TGTGCCAGCAGCTTAATAGCGGACCTCTACAATGAGCAGTTCTTC. Amino acids: CASSLIADLYNEQFF.

This clonotype was picked up many times. The J gene is TRBJ2-7, the V gene TRBV20-1; 7 bases are a match to TRBD2. The V segment lost 6 bases and the J segment 3 bases; nucleotides outside the gene matches: 2. This CDR3 contains 11 residues. CDR1 and CDR2 from the germline V gene are DFQATT and SNEGSKA (reference sequence). The CDR3 DNA reads TGCAGTGCGGAGCGGGACTACGAGCAGTACTTC. This gives the protein CSAERDYEQYF.

This clonotype was seen ten or more times. The chain joins TRBV7-3 to TRBJ1-2; no reliable D call. Between the trimmed V and J ends, which lost 5 bases and 2 bases, there was a span of 9 bases. In germline, CDR1 is SGHTA, CDR2 FQGTGA. The CDR3 consists of 13 residues. The CDR3: CASSEAGNYGYTF. The DNA for the CDR3 is TGTGCCAGCAGCGAAGCGGGGAACTATGGCTACACCTTC.

This clonotype was recorded at least ten times. The V call is TRBV20-1, the J call TRBJ2-7; 7 nucleotides agree with TRBD2. The length of the CDR3 is 14 residues. Germline-derived CDR1 and CDR2 are DFQATT and SNEGSKA (reference sequence). The V and J ends lost 3 bases and 2 bases, in that order; junction bases with no gene match: 7. The CDR3, as DNA: TGCAGTGCTAGTGTCCGGGGGGTCGCCTACGAGCAGTACTTC. Translated: CSASVRGVAYEQYF.

At least ten counts were recorded for this clonotype. This chain links TRBV6-6 with TRBJ1-6; 8 bases are shared with TRBD1. Germline values: CDR1 MNHNY, CDR2 SVGAGI (reference sequence). After removal of 0 bases from V and 10 bases from J, the junction contained 8 bases not matched to a gene. The CDR3 extends over 16 amino acids. The CDR3 loop reads CASSYSPDREYSPLHF. The CDR3 nucleotides are TGTGCCAGCAGTTACTCACCGGACAGGGAGTACTCACCCCTCCACTTT.

This clonotype has ten or more counts. The chain carries TRBV28 and TRBJ2-7, with D unclear. CDR3 length: 13 amino acids. V shed 3 bases and J shed 3 bases, with 9 bases lying between them. In germline, CDR1 is MDHEN, CDR2 SYDVKM. The CDR3 sequence: CASSFEESYEQYF. The CDR3 coding sequence is TGTGCCAGCAGTTTCGAGGAAAGCTACGAGCAGTACTTC.

Turning to this clonotype: A far larger clone is just one base off, so this is likely a read error. The chain is built from TRBV5-3 and TRBJ1-4; no firm D call. TRBV5-3 is treated as an ORF (open reading frame) with a function not yet certain. The V and J ends lost 10 bases and 6 bases respectively, with 16 bases between them. The CDR3 is 13 amino acids. The CDR3 DNA reads as TGTGCCCGCAGCTTGGCAGTGTATGAAAAACTGTTTTTT. Translation: CARSLAVYEKLFF.

Ten or more counts support this clonotype. The chain links TRBV7-2 to TRBJ2-3; TRBD1 matches at 12 bases. CDR3 length equals 15 residues. Unmatched junction bases numbered 6, after V lost 5 bases and J lost 6 bases. CDR1 SGHTA and CDR2 FQGNSA come from the germline V gene. This chain's CDR3 is CASSLRDRGPDTQYF. In DNA, the CDR3 is TGTGCCAGCAGCCTCCGGGACAGGGGGCCTGATACGCAGTATTTT.

This clonotype has more than one count but fewer than ten. The chain joins TRBV5-4 to TRBJ2-1; tentative D call: TRBD2 (5 bases). There are 14 residues in the CDR3. The V end lost 5 bases, the J end lost 2 bases, and 11 bases lay between the germline ends. In germline, CDR1 is SGHNT, CDR2 YYREEE (reference sequence). CDR3 in amino acids: CASSFTGTYNEQFF. The CDR3 nucleotides are TGTGCCAGCAGTTTTACGGGGACCTACAATGAGCAGTTCTTC. The full variable domain, completed using reference TRBV5-4 and TRBJ2-1, is ETGVTQSPTHLIKTRGQQVTLRCSSQSGHNTVSWYQQALGQGPQFIFQYYREEENGRGNFPPRFSGLQFPNYSSELNVNALELDDSALYLCASSFTGTYNEQFFGPGTRLTVL.